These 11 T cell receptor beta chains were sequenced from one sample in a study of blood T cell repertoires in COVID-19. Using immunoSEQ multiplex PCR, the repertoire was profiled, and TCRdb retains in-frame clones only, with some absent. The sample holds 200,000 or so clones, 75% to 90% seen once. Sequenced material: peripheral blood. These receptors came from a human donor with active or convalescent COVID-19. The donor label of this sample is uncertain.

The CDR3 reads CASSPWTGYNSPLHF. The CDR3 DNA is TGTGCCAGCAGTCCCTGGACAGGTTATAATTCACCCCTCCACTTT. This chain joins TRBV6-5 and TRBJ1-6; 7 nucleotides align to TRBD1. CDR1 and CDR2 (germline): MNHEY, SVGAGI. V lost 5 bases to trimming and J lost 4 bases; unmatched junction nucleotides: 5. The CDR3 is 15 amino acids.

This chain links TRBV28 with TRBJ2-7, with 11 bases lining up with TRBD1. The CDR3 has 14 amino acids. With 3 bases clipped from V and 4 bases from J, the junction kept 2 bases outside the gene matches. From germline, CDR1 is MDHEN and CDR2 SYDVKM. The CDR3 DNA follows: TGTGCCAGCAGTTTCCGGGACAGGGGGTACGAGCAGTACTTC. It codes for CASSFRDRGYEQYF.

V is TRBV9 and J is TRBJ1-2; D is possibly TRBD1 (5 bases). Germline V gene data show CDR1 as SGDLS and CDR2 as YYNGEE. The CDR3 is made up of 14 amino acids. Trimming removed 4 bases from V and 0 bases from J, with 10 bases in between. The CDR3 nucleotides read TGTGCCAGCAGCCCCGGACAAACTAACTATGGCTACACCTTC. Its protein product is CASSPGQTNYGYTF.

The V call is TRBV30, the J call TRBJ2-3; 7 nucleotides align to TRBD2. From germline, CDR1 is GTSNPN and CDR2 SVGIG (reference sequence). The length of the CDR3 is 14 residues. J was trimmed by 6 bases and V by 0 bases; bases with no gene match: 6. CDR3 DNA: TGTGCCTGGAGTGTTCCGGCGGGAGTTGATACGCAGTATTTT. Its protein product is CAWSVPAGVDTQYF.

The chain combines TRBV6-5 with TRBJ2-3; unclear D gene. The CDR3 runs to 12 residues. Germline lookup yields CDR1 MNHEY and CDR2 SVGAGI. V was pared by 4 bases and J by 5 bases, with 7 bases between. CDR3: CASSLRRDTQYF. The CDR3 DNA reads TGTGCCAGCAGTTTGAGGAGAGATACGCAGTATTTT.

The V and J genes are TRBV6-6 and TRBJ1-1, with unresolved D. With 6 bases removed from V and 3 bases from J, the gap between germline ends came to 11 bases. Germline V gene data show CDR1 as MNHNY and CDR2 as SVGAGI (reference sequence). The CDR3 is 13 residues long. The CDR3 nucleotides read TGTGCCAGCAGCCGCGACATAGACACTGAAGCTTTCTTT. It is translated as CASSRDIDTEAFF.

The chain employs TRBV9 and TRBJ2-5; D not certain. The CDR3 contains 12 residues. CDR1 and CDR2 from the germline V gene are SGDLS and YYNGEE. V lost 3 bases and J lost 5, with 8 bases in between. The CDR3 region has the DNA TGTGCCAGCAGCGGTCCGAGGGAGACCCAGTACTTC. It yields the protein CASSGPRETQYF.

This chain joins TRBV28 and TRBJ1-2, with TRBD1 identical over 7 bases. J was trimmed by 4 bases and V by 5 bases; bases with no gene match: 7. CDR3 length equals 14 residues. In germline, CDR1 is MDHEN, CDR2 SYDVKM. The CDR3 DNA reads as TGTGCCAGCAGTCCCCCAGGGGGGATCTATGGCTACACCTTC. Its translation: CASSPPGGIYGYTF.

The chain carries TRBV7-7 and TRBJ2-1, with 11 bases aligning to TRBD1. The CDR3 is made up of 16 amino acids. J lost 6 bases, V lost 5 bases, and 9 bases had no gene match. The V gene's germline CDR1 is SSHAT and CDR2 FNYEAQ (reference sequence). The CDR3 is CASSAWTGGAANEQFF. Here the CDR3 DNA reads TGTGCCAGCAGCGCCTGGACAGGGGGCGCCGCCAATGAGCAGTTCTTC.

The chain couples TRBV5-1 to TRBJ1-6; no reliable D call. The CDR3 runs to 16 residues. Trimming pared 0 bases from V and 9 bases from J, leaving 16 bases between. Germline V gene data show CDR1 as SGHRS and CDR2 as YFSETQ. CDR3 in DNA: TGCGCCAGCAGCTTGGTGGCGGGAAGGTTTGGTTCACCCCTCCACTTT. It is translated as CASSLVAGRFGSPLHF.

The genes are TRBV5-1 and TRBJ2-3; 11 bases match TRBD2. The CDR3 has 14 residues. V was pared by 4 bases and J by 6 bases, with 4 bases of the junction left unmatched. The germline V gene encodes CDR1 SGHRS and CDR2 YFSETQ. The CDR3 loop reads CASSQGLAGDTQYF. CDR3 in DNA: TGCGCCAGCAGCCAAGGACTAGCGGGTGATACGCAGTATTTT.